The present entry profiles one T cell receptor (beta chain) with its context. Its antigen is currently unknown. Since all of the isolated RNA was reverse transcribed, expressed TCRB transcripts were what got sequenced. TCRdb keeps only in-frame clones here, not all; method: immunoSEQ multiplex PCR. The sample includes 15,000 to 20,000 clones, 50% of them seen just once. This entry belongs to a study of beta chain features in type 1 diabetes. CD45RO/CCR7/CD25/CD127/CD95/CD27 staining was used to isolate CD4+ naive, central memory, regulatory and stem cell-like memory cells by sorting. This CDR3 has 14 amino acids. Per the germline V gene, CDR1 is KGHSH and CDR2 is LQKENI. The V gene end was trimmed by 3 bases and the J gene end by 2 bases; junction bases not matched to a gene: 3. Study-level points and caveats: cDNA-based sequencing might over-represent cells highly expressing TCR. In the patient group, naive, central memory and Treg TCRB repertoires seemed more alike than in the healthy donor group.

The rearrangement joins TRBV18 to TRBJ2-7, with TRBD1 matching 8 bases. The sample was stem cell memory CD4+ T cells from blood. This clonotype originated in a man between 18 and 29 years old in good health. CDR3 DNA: TGTGCCAGCTCACCCGGGACAGGTGCCTACGAGCAGTACTTC. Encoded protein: CASSPGTGAYEQYF.